One sample yielded the 13 T cell receptor beta chains listed below, sequenced in a study of CD8 T cells in ankylosing spondylitis. TCRdb re-called the 5' RACE reads with MiXCR, one entry per CDR3 protein. The sample gives about 340,000 distinct CDR3 sequences, 20% to 25% of which show up once; about an eighth is in the top ten. The sample was blood, either unsorted or a sorted T cell fraction (not recorded which). The receptors were gathered from a male donor with ankylosing spondylitis or in good health (not recorded which).

The chain links TRBV20-1 to TRBJ1-5, with 10 bases aligning to TRBD1. V gave up 2 bases and J gave up 5 bases; unmatched junction bases: 6. Per germline, CDR1 DFQATT and CDR2 SNEGSKA (reference sequence). This CDR3 has 15 amino acids. CDR3 in amino acids: CSARYFDRGHQPQHF. For the CDR3, the DNA is TGCAGTGCTAGATATTTTGACAGGGGGCATCAGCCCCAGCATTTT.

Only a few counts were recorded for this clonotype. V and J are TRBV27 and TRBJ2-1; 11 bases fit TRBD2. V trimming: 5 bases; J trimming: 5 bases; junction bases outside the gene matches: 5. The V gene's germline CDR1 is MNHEY and CDR2 SMNVEV (reference sequence). The CDR3 consists of 15 residues. The CDR3 nucleotides are TGTGCCAGCAGTCCCGGGACTAGCGGAAACAATGAGCAGTTCTTC. Translated, it gives CASSPGTSGNNEQFF.

V and J are TRBV6-5 and TRBJ2-7, with D possibly being TRBD1 (7 bases). CDR1 and CDR2 (germline): MNHEY, SVGAGI. The CDR3 runs to 15 residues. Trimming stripped 4 bases from V and 5 bases from J, with 18 bases between. The CDR3 is CASSSLVSGGNEQYF. The CDR3 DNA follows: TGTGCCAGCAGTTCCCTGGTCTCAGGGGGGAACGAGCAGTACTTC.

This chain connects TRBV10-3 to TRBJ2-2; tentatively, D is TRBD1 (6 bases). The CDR3 runs to 13 residues. Trimming took off 11 bases at V and 2 bases at J, with 12 bases between the two ends. Per the germline V gene, CDR1 is ENHRY and CDR2 is SYGVKD. CDR3 residues: CASGTLNTGELFF. The CDR3 coding sequence is TGTGCCTCCGGGACACTCAACACCGGGGAGCTGTTTTTT.

This clonotype was counted between two and nine times. This CDR3 is CASSLLDGYEQYF. The CDR3 nucleotides are TGTGCCAGCAGTTTATTGGACGGATACGAGCAGTACTTC. The rearrangement uses TRBV27 and TRBJ2-7; D remains ambiguous. V lost 1 base and J 4 bases, leaving 8 bases between the germline ends. The V gene's germline CDR1 is MNHEY and CDR2 SMNVEV (reference sequence). The CDR3 has 13 amino acids.

The chain employs TRBV20-1 and TRBJ2-1; weak D call: TRBD1 (6 bases). Germline CDR1 is DFQATT and CDR2 is SNEGSKA (reference sequence). V was pared by 5 bases and J by 7 bases, with 15 bases between. There are 13 residues in the CDR3. This CDR3 is CSASYRELNEQFF. In DNA form, the CDR3 reads TGCAGTGCTTCCTACAGGGAGTTGAATGAGCAGTTCTTC.

This clonotype was detected a few times. The genes are TRBV7-9 and TRBJ1-1; 10 bases line up with TRBD1. Germline loops: CDR1 SEHNR, CDR2 FQNEAQ (reference sequence). V dropped 4 bases and J dropped 7; count of bases not matched to a gene: 12. This CDR3 has 16 residues. The CDR3 sequence: CASSSNPGQGPFEAFF. The CDR3 coding sequence is TGTGCCAGCAGCTCCAATCCGGGACAGGGGCCGTTTGAAGCTTTCTTT.

The CDR3: CASSHRSGGSTDTQYF. CDR3 DNA: TGTGCCAGCAGTCACCGGTCCGGGGGGAGCACAGATACGCAGTATTTT. V gene TRBV11-3 combines with J gene TRBJ2-3; 7 nucleotides line up with TRBD2. Germline assignment: CDR1 SGHNT and CDR2 YENEEA. The ends lost 6 bases at V and 0 bases at J; junction bases unmatched: 9. The length of the CDR3 is 16 residues.

There are a few counts of this clonotype. The V gene is TRBV5-1, the J gene TRBJ2-1, with a tentative D call TRBD1 (7 bases). Trimming took 4 bases from V and 8 from J, leaving 22 bases between them. Germline-derived CDR1 and CDR2 are SGHRS and YFSETQ. CDR3 length: 16 residues. The CDR3 nucleotides read TGCGCCAGCAGCCAACCGGAGGGGGCGCGGAGCTATGAGCAGTTCTTC. Amino acids: CASSQPEGARSYEQFF.

This chain joins TRBV3-1 and TRBJ1-5; unclear D gene. Deletions cut 4 bases from V and 4 bases from J, with 8 bases between. This CDR3 comprises 13 residues. Per germline, CDR1 LGHDT and CDR2 YNNKEL (reference sequence). The CDR3 DNA is TGTGCCAGCAGCCGCTCCTCAAATCAGCCCCAGCATTTT. It is translated as CASSRSSNQPQHF.

This clonotype was seen a handful of times. This chain links TRBV20-1 with TRBJ2-1; D possibly matches TRBD1 or TRBD2 (6 bases each). Germline V gene data show CDR1 as DFQATT and CDR2 as SNEGSKA (reference sequence). Trimming removed 1 base at V and 3 bases at J, with 16 bases between. The CDR3 extends over 16 amino acids. DNA of the CDR3: TGCAGTGCTAGAGCGGGGGCCGGGGGCATCTACAATGAGCAGTTCTTC. It translates to CSARAGAGGIYNEQFF.

This clonotype was detected a few times. This chain connects TRBV20-1 to TRBJ1-6; D is undetermined. Germline assignment: CDR1 DFQATT and CDR2 SNEGSKA (reference sequence). With 2 bases removed from V and 0 bases from J, the gap between germline ends came to 5 bases. The CDR3 spans 14 residues. This CDR3 reads CSARSVSYNSPLHF. The CDR3 nucleotides read TGCAGTGCTAGATCCGTCTCCTATAATTCACCCCTCCACTTT.

J is TRBJ2-5 and V is TRBV5-6; D remains ambiguous. The V end lost 4 bases, the J end lost 2 bases, and 12 bases lay between the germline ends. This CDR3 has 14 residues. The germline V gene encodes CDR1 SGHDT and CDR2 YYEEEE. The CDR3 nucleotides are TGTGCCAGCAGCACGGGCGTCTCACAAGAGACCCAGTACTTC. It specifies CASSTGVSQETQYF.